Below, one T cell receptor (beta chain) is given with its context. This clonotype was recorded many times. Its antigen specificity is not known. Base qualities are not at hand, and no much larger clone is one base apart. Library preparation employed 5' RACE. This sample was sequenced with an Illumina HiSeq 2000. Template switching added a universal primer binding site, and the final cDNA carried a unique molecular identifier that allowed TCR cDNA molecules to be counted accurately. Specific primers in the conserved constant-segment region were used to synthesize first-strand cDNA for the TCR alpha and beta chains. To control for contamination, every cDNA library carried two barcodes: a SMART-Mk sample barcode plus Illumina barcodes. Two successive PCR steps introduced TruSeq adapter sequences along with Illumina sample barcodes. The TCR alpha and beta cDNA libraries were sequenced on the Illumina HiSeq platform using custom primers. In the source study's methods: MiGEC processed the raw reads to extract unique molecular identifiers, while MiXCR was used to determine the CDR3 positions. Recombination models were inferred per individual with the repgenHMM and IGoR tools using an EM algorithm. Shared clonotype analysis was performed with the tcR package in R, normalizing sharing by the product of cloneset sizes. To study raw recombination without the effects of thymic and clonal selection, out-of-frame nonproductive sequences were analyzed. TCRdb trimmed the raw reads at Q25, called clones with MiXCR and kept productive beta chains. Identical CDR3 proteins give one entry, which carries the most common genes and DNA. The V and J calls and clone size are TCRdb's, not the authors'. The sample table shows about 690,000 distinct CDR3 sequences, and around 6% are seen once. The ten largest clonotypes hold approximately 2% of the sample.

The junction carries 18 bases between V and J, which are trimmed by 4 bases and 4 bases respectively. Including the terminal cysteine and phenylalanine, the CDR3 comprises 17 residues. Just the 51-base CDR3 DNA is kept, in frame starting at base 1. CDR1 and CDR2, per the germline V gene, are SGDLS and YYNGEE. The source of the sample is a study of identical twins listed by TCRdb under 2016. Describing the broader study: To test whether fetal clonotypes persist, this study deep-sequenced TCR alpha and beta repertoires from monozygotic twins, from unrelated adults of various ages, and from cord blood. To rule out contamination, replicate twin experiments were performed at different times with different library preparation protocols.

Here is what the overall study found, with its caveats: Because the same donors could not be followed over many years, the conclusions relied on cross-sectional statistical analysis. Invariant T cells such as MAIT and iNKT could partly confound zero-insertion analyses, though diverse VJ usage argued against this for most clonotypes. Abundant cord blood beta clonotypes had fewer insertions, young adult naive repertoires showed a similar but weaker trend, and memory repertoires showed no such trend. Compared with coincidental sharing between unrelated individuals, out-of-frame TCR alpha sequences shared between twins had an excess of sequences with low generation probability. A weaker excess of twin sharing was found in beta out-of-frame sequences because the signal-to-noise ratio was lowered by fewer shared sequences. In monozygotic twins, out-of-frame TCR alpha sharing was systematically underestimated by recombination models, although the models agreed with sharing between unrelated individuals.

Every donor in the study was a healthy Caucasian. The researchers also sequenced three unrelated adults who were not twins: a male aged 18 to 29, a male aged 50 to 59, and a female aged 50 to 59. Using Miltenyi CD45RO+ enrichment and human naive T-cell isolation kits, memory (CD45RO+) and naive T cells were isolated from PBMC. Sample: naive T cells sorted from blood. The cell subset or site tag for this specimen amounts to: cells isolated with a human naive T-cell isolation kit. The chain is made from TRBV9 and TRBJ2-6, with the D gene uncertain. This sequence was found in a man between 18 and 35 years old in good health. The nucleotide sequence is TGTGCCAGCAGCCCACGGGCCTTGGCTGCCGGGGCCAACGTCCTGACTTTC. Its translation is CASSPRALAAGANVLTF.